This entry concerns a single TCR beta chain. As yet, its antigen is unknown. The source of the sample is a study of OX40 agonist ivuxolimab in advanced cancers. Study-level findings and limits: There were also nonresponders showing low normalized T-cell clonal expansion.

Only in-frame clones appear in the TCRdb table, and some are missing; sequencing was by immunoSEQ multiplex PCR. The sample contains roughly 91,000 clones, about 90% of which appear only once. The specimen comprised CD4+ or CD8+ T cells sorted from blood, sampled in a trial of the OX40 agonist ivuxolimab. The source of this sequence is an adult with an advanced solid tumor such as melanoma, head and neck, liver or kidney cancer.

The CDR3 here is CASSTTRGRSLTQETQYF. The CDR3 DNA follows: TGTGCCAGCAGCACTACCAGGGGAAGAAGCCTAACTCAAGAGACCCAGTACTTC. The chain combines TRBV2 with TRBJ2-5; a possible D gene is TRBD1 (6 bases). Trimming shortened V by 6 bases and J by 2 bases, and 25 bases separated the two germline ends. The CDR3 loop spans 18 amino acids. CDR1 and CDR2 (germline): SNHLY, FYNNEI.